This T cell receptor (beta chain) was recorded in a study of beta chain features in type 1 diabetes. Study in general: All of the samples together had roughly 98 million sorted cells examined. General study results and limits: Shorter TCRB CDR3s, moderately but significantly so, were found in Type 1 diabetes patients in all four CD4+ subsets. Small HLA sub-analyses could not settle whether HLA shapes TCRB rearrangement. PCR, the amplification step, might favor shorter templates, equally in patients and controls.

Markers CD45RO/CCR7/CD25/CD127/CD95/CD27 served to sort CD4+ naive, central memory, regulatory and stem cell-like memory cells. The sample holds a few counts of this clone. The antigen is undetermined. The CDR3 spans 18 residues. Per germline, CDR1 MGHRA and CDR2 YSYEKL. With 1 base clipped from V and 4 bases from J, the junction kept 9 bases outside the gene matches. Expressed TCRB transcripts were sequenced because the entire RNA isolate underwent reverse transcription. Libraries were prepared by immunoSEQ multiplex PCR; TCRdb keeps only in-frame clonotypes and omits some of them. The sample contains roughly 250,000 clones, 20% of which appear only once.

This rearrangement joins TRBV4-1 to TRBJ2-1, with TRBD2 identical over 11 bases. Material: naive CD4+ T cells from blood. This TCR was recovered from a woman in her thirties or forties with type 1 diabetes. In DNA form, the CDR3 reads TGCGCCAGCAGCCAAGGACCCGGGACTAGCGGTCAATACAATGAGCAGTTCTTC. Translating it yields CASSQGPGTSGQYNEQFF.